The clone carrying this T cell receptor (beta chain) was seen a handful of times. Its antigen is as yet unknown. This entry comes from a study of T cells after yellow fever vaccination. Study at large: Libraries from low-cell-number fractions were prepared with the SMART-Seq v4 Ultra Low Input RNA kit. Study-wide results and limits: Some clonotypes, a small share, were shared between CD4 and CD8 compartments. Reappearance after the booster was seen for most primary-vaccination clones, at about 95% CD4 and 88% CD8.

TCR cDNA, made by 5'RACE template switching, carried an added universal primer site and UMIs. In TCRdb, the 5' RACE reads were re-called with MiXCR into one record per CDR3 protein. The data hold around 320,000 distinct CDR3 sequences, with roughly 10% observed a single time. The germline gives CDR1 MRHNA, CDR2 SNTAGT. There are 15 residues in the CDR3. The V and J ends lost 0 bases and 5 bases respectively, with 11 bases between them. The rearrangement joins TRBV6-4 to TRBJ2-1, with D perhaps given as TRBD1 or TRBD2 (5 bases each). This specimen consisted of CD4+ T cells sorted from PBMCs, obtained 45 days after the yellow fever booster vaccination. The TCR comes from a man aged 18 to 30 who received the YFV17D yellow fever vaccine. CDR3: CASSDSGEPHNEQFF. In DNA, the CDR3 is TGTGCCAGCAGTGACTCGGGGGAACCCCACAATGAGCAGTTCTTC.